The 8 T cell receptor beta chains presented below share a single source sample, sequenced in a study of PD-L1 blockade in urothelial cancer listed by TCRdb under 2017. To prepare the library, the immunoSEQ multiplex PCR assay was applied. The source is immuneACCESS, and TCRdb retained only in-frame sequences with V and J called. Part of the clones is not carried over; for the studies checked, unresolved V genes explain less than half of this, and the remainder is unexplained. Recorded for this sample are 60,000 to 65,000 clones; under 90% of them occurred a single time. The ten largest clones take up 2.5% to 4% of the sample. The sample's time point, from its label and the paper: pretreatment peripheral blood. Sequencing used PBMCs, obtained around atezolizumab (anti-PD-L1) treatment. The receptors were sampled from a man in his 70s with urothelial cancer.

The V gene is TRBV19, the J gene TRBJ1-2; D might be TRBD1 (6 bases). V lost 6 bases and J 6 bases, leaving 20 bases between the germline ends. This CDR3 is built from 15 residues. Germline CDR1 and CDR2: LNHDA and SQIVND (reference sequence). The DNA of the CDR3 is TGTGCCAGTAGGGCAGGGGCCCCCCTGTTGGATGGCTACACCTTC. Translating it yields CASRAGAPLLDGYTF. Supplemented by reference TRBV19 and TRBJ1-2, the full variable domain reads DGGITQSPKYLFRKEGQNVTLSCEQNLNHDAMYWYRQDPGQGLRLIYYSQIVNDFQKGDIAEGYSVSREKKESFPLTVTSAQKNPTAFYLCASRAGAPLLDGYTFGSGTRLTVV.

The V gene is TRBV30, the J gene TRBJ2-7; 9 nucleotides align to TRBD1. This CDR3 has 13 amino acids. Trimming removed 2 bases from V and 7 bases from J; junction bases left unmatched: 6. Germline V CDR1 and CDR2: GTSNPN, SVGIG (reference sequence). CDR3: CAWSYRGLTEQYF. The CDR3, as DNA: TGTGCCTGGAGTTACAGGGGGCTAACGGAGCAGTACTTC.

This clone has just one count. The chain employs TRBV5-1 and TRBJ2-5, with TRBD2 matching 9 bases. This CDR3 has 15 residues. Germline V gene data show CDR1 as SGHRS and CDR2 as YFSETQ. V shed 0 bases and J 1 base; nucleotides not matched to a gene: 1. This chain's CDR3 is CASSLGTSVQETQYF. The DNA for the CDR3 is TGCGCCAGCAGCTTGGGGACTAGCGTCCAAGAGACCCAGTACTTC.

The V and J genes are TRBV7-2 and TRBJ2-7, with D possibly being TRBD1 (6 bases). Trimming removed 1 base at V and 1 base at J, with 8 bases between. There are 14 residues in the CDR3. CDR1 and CDR2 (germline): SGHTA, FQGNSA. CDR3 in amino acids: CASSLGQASYEQYF. The CDR3 nucleotides read TGTGCCAGCAGCTTAGGACAGGCGTCCTACGAGCAGTACTTC.

This clone has a single count. This chain joins TRBV28 and TRBJ1-4; the match to TRBD1 covers 8 bases. This CDR3 comprises 14 residues. J was trimmed by 7 bases and V by 7 bases; bases with no gene match: 8. CDR1 is MDHEN and CDR2 is SYDVKM in the germline V gene. The CDR3 DNA is TGTGCCAGCAAGGTCCGGACAGGGCGTGAAAAACTGTTTTTT. Residues: CASKVRTGREKLFF. The variable domain in full, with the rest retrieved from reference TRBV28 and TRBJ1-4, is DVKVTQSSRYLVKRTGEKVFLECVQDMDHENMFWYRQDPGLGLRLIYFSYDVKMKEKGDIPEGYSVSREKKERFSLILESASTNQTSMYLCASKVRTGREKLFFGSGTQLSVL.

The chain joins TRBV5-4 to TRBJ2-1; perhaps TRBD2 as D (5 bases). CDR1 is SGHNT, CDR2 YYREEE, per germline (reference sequence). Trimming cost V 4 bases and J 3 bases, with 11 bases left between them. The CDR3 consists of 14 residues. In nucleotides, the CDR3 is TGTGCCAGCAGCCGCAGCGGAGTCTACAATGAGCAGTTCTTC. This sequence encodes CASSRSGVYNEQFF.

This clone was recorded only once. The chain uses TRBV11-2 and TRBJ2-7; 10 bases match TRBD2. This CDR3 contains 16 residues. CDR1 and CDR2 (germline): SGHAT, FQNNGV. The V gene end was trimmed by 5 bases and the J gene end by 3 bases; junction bases not matched to a gene: 10. CDR3 bases: TGTGCCAGCAGCCTACGCACTAGCGGGATACTCTACGAGCAGTACTTC. Its protein product is CASSLRTSGILYEQYF.

This clone occurred a few times. The chain carries TRBV27 and TRBJ2-3; possibly TRBD1 for D (5 bases). Trimming took off 4 bases at V and 2 bases at J, with 13 bases between the two ends. The CDR3 has 15 amino acids. Germline CDR1 reads MNHEY; CDR2 reads SMNVEV (reference sequence). The CDR3 coding sequence is TGTGCCAGCAGTTCCCCACAGGAAACCACAGATACGCAGTATTTT. Amino acid sequence: CASSSPQETTDTQYF.